What follows describes a single TCR beta chain. The V segment lost 4 bases and the J segment 4 bases; nucleotides outside the gene matches: 6. CDR1 and CDR2 from the germline V gene are MDHEN and SYDVKM. CDR3 length: 14 amino acids. In the authors' methods: Counts of nucleated cells, estimated from reference gene primer amplification, were obtained. The method was immunoSEQ multiplex PCR; TCRdb's version includes in-frame clones alone and lacks a portion of them. Clone size and the V and J calls come from that table; the DNA yielded D and trimming. This sample has roughly 180,000 clones, with 75% to 80% found just once. The data derive from a study of blood T cell repertoires in COVID-19. Overall study context: Sources were T cells, B-cell-depleted T cells, or PBMCs; the material itself was cDNA or gDNA.

Sequencing was carried out using peripheral blood. The rearrangement uses TRBV28 and TRBJ1-2; 7 bases align to TRBD1. The receptor's source is a woman aged 50 to 60 with active or convalescent COVID-19. The CDR3 sequence is CASSSGTALYGYTF. The CDR3 DNA reads as TGTGCCAGCAGTTCAGGGACAGCCCTCTATGGCTACACCTTC.